The TCR beta chain under discussion was sequenced for a study of PD-1 blockade in mismatch repair-deficient tumors. Across the study: Enrolled about 2013-2017, patients had progressing, pretreated mismatch repair-deficient cancers of 11 to 13 types.

CDR1 is SGHNT and CDR2 is YENEEA in the germline V gene. The CDR3 runs 17 residues. V lost 1 base, J lost 6 bases, and 22 bases lay in between. Regarding the study as a whole: Rapid post-treatment expansion, then contraction, generally preceding radiologic response, marked tumor-resident clones.

As to this clone: The antigen is undetermined.

Method: immunoSEQ multiplex PCR; TCRdb's copy keeps in-frame clones and lacks some. The table records fewer than 45,000 clones, about 85% of them present only once. Mismatch repair deficiency was confirmed in all patients, by PCR or immunohistochemistry. The TCR-sequenced patients were a few responders to pembrolizumab. This clonotype was obtained from an adult with mismatch repair-deficient cancer. This material consisted of peripheral blood, taken about 81 weeks after starting pembrolizumab. The V call is TRBV11-3, the J call TRBJ2-7, with D possibly matching TRBD1 (6 bases). The CDR3 region has the DNA TGTGCCAGCAGCTTAGGTCGACAGGCCACAGGTCTACGCGAGCAGTACTTC. Amino acid sequence: CASSLGRQATGLREQYF. Full variable domain (rest looked up from reference TRBV11-3 and TRBJ2-7): EAGVVQSPRYKIIEKKQPVAFWCNPISGHNTLYWYLQNLGQGPELLIRYENEEAVDDSQLPKDRFSAERLKGVDSTLKIQPAELGDSAVYLCASSLGRQATGLREQYFGPGTRLTVT.